The 30 T cell receptor beta chains listed next were all sequenced from one sample in a study of cytomegalovirus exposure and HLA in healthy donors. Only in-frame clones appear in the TCRdb table, and some are missing; sequencing was by immunoSEQ multiplex PCR. The repertoire holds 200,000 to 250,000 clones, roughly 88% seen once, with about 14% in the top ten. Sequencing used PBMCs. The receptors were sampled from a woman in her twenties or thirties in good health and CMV-seropositive.

DNA of the CDR3: TGTGCCTGGAGTGGGGACTGGGGCAATCAGCCCCAGCATTTT. Its protein is CAWSGDWGNQPQHF. This chain joins TRBV30 and TRBJ1-5, with D maybe TRBD1 (5 bases). The CDR3 loop spans 14 amino acids. V lost 1 base and J lost 2, with 9 bases in between. Germline values: CDR1 GTSNPN, CDR2 SVGIG (reference sequence).

The CDR3 protein is CASSLSPGSGNTIYF. CDR3 in DNA: TGTGCCAGCAGTTTATCCCCGGGGTCCGGAAACACCATATATTTT. The chain has TRBV27 and TRBJ1-3; D gene ambiguous. Trimming shortened V by 0 bases and J by 4 bases, and 10 bases separated the two germline ends. This CDR3 is built from 15 residues. Germline CDR1 reads MNHEY; CDR2 reads SMNVEV (reference sequence).

V gene TRBV28 combines with J gene TRBJ1-1; maybe TRBD1 (5 bases). The CDR3 length is 14 residues. The germline V gene encodes CDR1 MDHEN and CDR2 SYDVKM. Deletions cut 7 bases from V and 0 bases from J, with 12 bases between. The CDR3 bases are TGTGCCAGCATTCTCCGGGGGGTGAACACTGAAGCTTTCTTT. Translated: CASILRGVNTEAFF.

This rearrangement joins TRBV11-2 to TRBJ1-1; D gene ambiguous. Germline CDR1 reads SGHAT; CDR2 reads FQNNGV. CDR3 length: 13 residues. Trimming removed 3 bases at V and 5 bases at J, with 10 bases between. In DNA form, the CDR3 reads TGTGCCAGCAGCTTGAGGGCGGGGACTGAAGCTTTCTTT. Translating it yields CASSLRAGTEAFF.

The chain joins TRBV12-5 to TRBJ2-1; TRBD2 is a possible D gene (5 bases). Germline loops: CDR1 LGHNT, CDR2 FRNRAP. CDR3 length: 19 amino acids. V lost 0 bases, J lost 4 bases, and 22 bases lay in between. The CDR3 sequence is CASGLVGPVRGSGYNEQFF. CDR3 DNA: TGTGCTAGTGGTTTGGTAGGGCCAGTTCGTGGGAGTGGGTACAATGAGCAGTTCTTC.

The chain recombines TRBV5-1 with TRBJ2-1; weak D call: TRBD2 (6 bases). V lost 6 bases to trimming and J lost 6 bases, with 16 bases between them. Germline V CDR1 and CDR2: SGHRS, YFSETQ. This CDR3 comprises 14 residues. The CDR3 region is CASTFGTQGNEQFF. CDR3 coding DNA: TGCGCCAGCACCTTTGGGACTCAAGGCAATGAGCAGTTCTTC.

The chain has TRBV30 and TRBJ1-4; TRBD1 might be the D (5 bases). Germline V gene sequence: CDR1 GTSNPN, CDR2 SVGIG (reference sequence). V was shortened by 0 bases and J by 4 bases, with 6 bases between the two germline ends. This CDR3 is 13 amino acids long. CDR3: CAWSVRGNEKLFF. In DNA form, the CDR3 reads TGTGCCTGGAGTGTAAGGGGTAATGAAAAACTGTTTTTT.

This clone has just one count. The gene calls are TRBV28 and TRBJ2-6; 7 bases match TRBD1. The germline gives CDR1 MDHEN, CDR2 SYDVKM. The CDR3 totals 17 residues. With 6 bases clipped from V and 1 base from J, the junction kept 9 bases outside the gene matches. The CDR3 nucleotides read TGTGCCAGCAGGTTGTTGGCAGGGGGTTCTGGGGCCAACGTCCTGACTTTC. Its translation is CASRLLAGGSGANVLTF.

The chain uses TRBV5-1 and TRBJ2-7; D is perhaps TRBD1 or TRBD2 (5 bases each). Germline CDR1 SGHRS, CDR2 YFSETQ. V was trimmed by 0 bases and J by 9 bases, leaving 16 bases between them. The CDR3 is 14 residues long. The DNA for the CDR3 is TGCGCCAGCAGCTTGGAGCGGACAACCTTGGGGCAGTACTTC. It is translated as CASSLERTTLGQYF.

The genes are TRBV30 and TRBJ2-7; 7 bases are a match to TRBD2. Losses at the gene ends were 0 bases for V and 2 bases for J; bases not matched to a gene: 7. This CDR3 has 15 residues. Germline V CDR1 and CDR2: GTSNPN, SVGIG (reference sequence). The chain's CDR3 is CAWSVRLAEPYEQYF. The CDR3 DNA follows: TGTGCCTGGAGTGTACGCCTAGCGGAACCCTACGAGCAGTACTTC.

This clone came up once. The rearrangement uses TRBV30 and TRBJ2-3; 9 nucleotides align to TRBD2. Germline trimming cut 1 base from V and 1 base from J; bases unmatched to any gene: 3. The CDR3 is 15 amino acids. The germline gives CDR1 GTSNPN, CDR2 SVGIG (reference sequence). As DNA, the CDR3 is TGTGCCTGGAGTGATACTAGCGGGCGCACAGATACGCAGTATTTT. Translating it yields CAWSDTSGRTDTQYF.

The rearrangement uses TRBV7-3 and TRBJ2-2, with D possibly called TRBD1 or TRBD2 (5 bases each). CDR3 size: 16 residues. Per the germline V gene, CDR1 is SGHTA and CDR2 is FQGTGA. Trimming took 2 bases from V and 2 from J, leaving 12 bases between them. The CDR3 coding sequence is TGTGCCAGCAGCTTATTAGGGACCGGCAACACCGGGGAGCTGTTTTTT. Its protein product is CASSLLGTGNTGELFF.

The chain recombines TRBV30 with TRBJ1-3; D unresolved. This CDR3 is 15 amino acids long. Germline lookup yields CDR1 GTSNPN and CDR2 SVGIG (reference sequence). Between the trimmed V and J ends, which lost 5 bases and 0 bases, there was a span of 14 bases. This CDR3 is CAWDGRLNSGNTIYF. The CDR3 DNA is TGTGCCTGGGACGGGCGATTAAACTCTGGAAACACCATATATTTT.

The chain links TRBV6-5 to TRBJ2-7; D may be TRBD1 or TRBD2 (5 bases each). In germline, CDR1 is MNHEY, CDR2 SVGAGI. The length of the CDR3 is 14 residues. Trimming removed 5 bases from V and 2 bases from J, with 13 bases in between. The CDR3 DNA sequence: TGTGCCAGCAGTACCGGGACGGCCACCTACGAGCAGTACTTC. As protein: CASSTGTATYEQYF.

The J gene is TRBJ2-1, the V gene TRBV18, with a possible D match to TRBD2 (5 bases). CDR1 and CDR2 from the germline V gene are KGHSH and LQKENI. The CDR3 is made up of 22 amino acids. V dropped 1 base and J dropped 12 bases, with 40 bases sitting between them. The CDR3 nucleotides read TGTGCCAGCTCACCACGGGTCTTTGGGAGCTCCCCGAGAGGTGATGGCCCACGAGGGCAGTTCTTC. Its translation: CASSPRVFGSSPRGDGPRGQFF. Drawing the rest from reference TRBV18 and TRBJ2-1, the complete variable domain is NAGVMQNPRHLVRRRGQEARLRCSPMKGHSHVYWYRQLPEEGLKFMVYLQKENIIDESGMPKERFSAEFPKEGPSILRIQQVVRGDSAAYFCASSPRVFGSSPRGDGPRGQFFGPGTRLTVL.

V is TRBV27 and J is TRBJ2-3, with D perhaps TRBD2 (6 bases). Germline V gene sequence: CDR1 MNHEY, CDR2 SMNVEV (reference sequence). This CDR3 is 16 amino acids long. Trimming took 3 bases from V and 1 from J, leaving 14 bases between them. CDR3 loop: CASSFFPASGTDTQYF. The CDR3 nucleotides read TGTGCCAGCAGTTTCTTCCCGGCTAGCGGCACAGATACGCAGTATTTT.

The chain employs TRBV5-4 and TRBJ1-1, with D perhaps TRBD1 (5 bases). Germline CDR1 is SGHNT and CDR2 is YYREEE (reference sequence). The CDR3 is made up of 15 amino acids. The V gene lost 4 bases and the J gene lost 2 bases, with 15 bases spanning the gap. The CDR3 here is CASSPTGDSNTEAFF. The CDR3 DNA sequence: TGTGCCAGCAGCCCGACCGGTGACAGCAACACTGAAGCTTTCTTT.

This clone was seen just once. The chain carries TRBV6-5 and TRBJ2-5; 7 nucleotides align to TRBD1. Germline CDR1 is MNHEY and CDR2 is SVGAGI. V lost 5 bases to trimming and J lost 2 bases; unmatched junction nucleotides: 5. This CDR3 has 14 amino acids. The DNA of the CDR3 is TGTGCCAGCAGTGTCCGGACAGGACAAGAGACCCAGTACTTC. Residues: CASSVRTGQETQYF.

The chain carries TRBV7-9 and TRBJ2-3; no reliable D call. Trimming cost V 5 bases and J 4 bases, with 16 bases left between them. This CDR3 is 15 amino acids long. CDR1 and CDR2 (germline): SEHNR, FQNEAQ (reference sequence). The CDR3: CASSPDPPLSDTQYF. CDR3 DNA: TGTGCCAGCAGCCCCGACCCGCCTCTATCAGATACGCAGTATTTT.

The chain is built from TRBV11-2 and TRBJ1-2; D gene ambiguous. Germline CDR1 reads SGHAT; CDR2 reads FQNNGV. Trimming cost V 2 bases and J 7 bases, with 14 bases left between them. The CDR3 is made up of 14 amino acids. CDR3 region: CASSLYSSESGYTF. DNA for the CDR3: TGTGCCAGCAGCTTATACTCCTCGGAATCTGGCTACACCTTC.

This clone was observed a single time. This chain links TRBV5-1 with TRBJ1-2; D possibly corresponds to TRBD1 (6 bases). From germline, CDR1 is SGHRS and CDR2 YFSETQ. Trimming cost V 0 bases and J 12 bases, with 21 bases left between them. The CDR3 has 15 amino acids. CDR3 region: CASSLGSGGLQDNTF. Here the CDR3 DNA reads TGCGCCAGCAGCTTGGGGTCCGGGGGGCTTCAGGACAACACCTTC.

The chain joins TRBV5-1 to TRBJ2-7; D possibly corresponds to TRBD1 (5 bases). The CDR3 is 13 residues long. V was clipped by 0 bases and J by 2 bases, with 6 bases between them. Germline values: CDR1 SGHRS, CDR2 YFSETQ. Written as DNA, the CDR3 is TGCGCCAGCAGCTTGGCAGGGACCTACGAGCAGTACTTC. Its translation is CASSLAGTYEQYF.

The chain uses TRBV5-6 and TRBJ1-1; 8 nucleotides align to TRBD1. There are 15 residues in the CDR3. Germline CDR1 is SGHDT and CDR2 is YYEEEE. V was pared by 2 bases and J by 4 bases, with 7 bases of the junction left unmatched. For the CDR3, the DNA is TGTGCCAGCAGCTTTGGGACAGGAGGGGGCACTGAAGCTTTCTTT. Its protein is CASSFGTGGGTEAFF.

The chain combines TRBV13 with TRBJ2-1; tentative D call: TRBD2 (6 bases). CDR3 length equals 15 residues. Germline CDR1 is PRHDT and CDR2 is FYEKMQ (reference sequence). The V end was cut by 0 bases, the J end by 7 bases, with 13 bases between. The CDR3 coding sequence is TGTGCCAGCAGCTTAGGTCGCGGGATAGGGAATGAGCAGTTCTTC. Translation: CASSLGRGIGNEQFF.

This sequence joins TRBV27 and TRBJ2-1, with D possibly matching TRBD2 (6 bases). Germline CDR1 reads MNHEY; CDR2 reads SMNVEV (reference sequence). This CDR3 region has 15 residues. Between the trimmed V and J ends, which lost 6 bases and 6 bases, there was a span of 18 bases. The CDR3 spells CASSLGTARGNEQFF. The CDR3 DNA follows: TGTGCCAGCAGCTTAGGGACTGCGAGGGGCAATGAGCAGTTCTTC.

The chain has TRBV6-1 and TRBJ1-2; the D is unclear. Germline CDR1 MNHNS, CDR2 SASEGT. V lost 8 bases and J 4 bases, leaving 14 bases between the germline ends. The length of the CDR3 is 13 residues. Here the CDR3 reads CASQRAASYGYTF. The CDR3 bases are TGTGCCAGCCAGCGGGCCGCCAGCTATGGCTACACCTTC.

This chain joins TRBV20-1 and TRBJ2-5; D is ambiguous. The CDR3 covers 11 residues. The germline V gene has CDR1 DFQATT and CDR2 SNEGSKA (reference sequence). V lost 7 bases and J lost 0, with 6 bases in between. The DNA for the CDR3 is TGCAGTGGGTCTCACCAAGAGACCCAGTACTTC. It is translated as CSGSHQETQYF.

V is TRBV5-5 and J is TRBJ1-2, with D uncertain. Germline V gene lookup returns CDR1 SGHKS and CDR2 YYEKEE (reference sequence). V gave up 1 base and J gave up 8 bases, with 9 bases separating them. The CDR3 contains 12 residues. Here the CDR3 DNA reads TGTGCCAGCAGCTTGTCAAGCGCCGGCTACACCTTC. Residues: CASSLSSAGYTF. Supplemented by reference TRBV5-5 and TRBJ1-2, the full variable domain reads DAGVTQSPTHLIKTRGQQVTLRCSPISGHKSVSWYQQVLGQGPQFIFQYYEKEERGRGNFPDRFSARQFPNYSSELNVNALLLGDSALYLCASSLSSAGYTFGSGTRLTVV.

The V gene is TRBV5-1, the J gene TRBJ1-2; 7 bases align to TRBD1. The CDR3 spans 16 residues. V trimming: 4 bases; J trimming: 0 bases; junction bases outside the gene matches: 9. The germline V gene encodes CDR1 SGHRS and CDR2 YFSETQ. This CDR3 is CASSLSRTGSNYGYTF. CDR3 bases: TGCGCCAGCAGCCTATCCCGGACAGGTTCTAACTATGGCTACACCTTC.

The chain uses TRBV6-5 and TRBJ2-7; D tentatively fits TRBD1 or TRBD2 (5 bases each). V gave up 5 bases and J gave up 4 bases, with 12 bases separating them. This CDR3 is 13 amino acids long. Germline CDR1 reads MNHEY; CDR2 reads SVGAGI. CDR3 amino acids: CASSLFEGYEQYF. For the CDR3, the DNA is TGTGCCAGCAGTCTCTTCGAGGGGTACGAGCAGTACTTC.